Sequencing of this T cell receptor beta chain was carried out in a study of blood T cells in healthy people across ages. General study points: Strong correlation existed between TCR beta diversity and naive T cell percentage. When one million T cells were used, diversity estimates were thought to be underestimates.

Deletions cut 2 bases from V and 3 bases from J, with 7 bases between. In germline, CDR1 is SNHLY, CDR2 FYNNEI. CDR3 length: 13 residues. With a J-beta primer mix and a sample-barcoded 5' primer, a second PCR ran about 7 to 11 cycles. Researchers report that a template-switch adaptor with 12 random nucleotides tagged each cDNA molecule. A single record per CDR3 protein comes from TCRdb applying MiXCR to the 5' RACE reads. The data hold approximately 900,000 distinct CDR3 sequences, with about 48% observed a single time. This clonotype was seen only once. Its antigen is currently unknown. The total RNA that was extracted per sample amounted to at least 5.5 micrograms.

Sequencing input: blood. This chain uses TRBV2 with TRBJ2-5; D gene uncertain. This TCR derives from a young man in good health. Here the CDR3 DNA reads TGTGCCAGCAGTGAATTCAAGGAAGAGACCCAGTACTTC. Translation: CASSEFKEETQYF.